The present T cell receptor beta chain was sequenced within a study of blood T cell repertoires in COVID-19. Background on the study: Samples of COVID-19 (acute and convalescent) were obtained from the United States, Italy and Spain. PBMCs, B-cell-depleted T cells, or T cells provided the cDNA or gDNA that made up the material.

Original processing methods: Reference gene primer amplification gave estimated nucleated cell counts. Sequencing used immunoSEQ multiplex PCR; TCRdb keeps in-frame clones, though not all of them. The V and J calls and clone size were taken over from that table, and D and trimming were inferred from the DNA. The sample records fewer than 150,000 clones, 70% to 90% being singletons. This CDR3 spans 14 amino acids. Germline V gene sequence: CDR1 LNHDA, CDR2 SQIVND (reference sequence). J gave up 11 bases and V 6 bases, and 15 bases lay outside the gene matches. The rearrangement links TRBV19 to TRBJ1-1; TRBD1 matches 7 bases. This clonotype originated in a man aged 40-49 years with acute or convalescent COVID-19. Sequencing used peripheral blood. The CDR3 sequence: CASRAPQGLMRAFF. The CDR3 nucleotides are TGTGCCAGTAGGGCCCCACAGGGGTTAATGCGGGCTTTCTTT.